Below are 27 T cell receptor beta chains sequenced from a single sample in a study of blood T cells in healthy people across ages (dated by TCRdb to between 2014 and 2017). Library method: 5' RACE. TCRdb lists the instrument as Illumina HiSeq 2500. A second 7 to 11 cycle PCR used a sample-barcoded 5' primer and a J-beta primer mix. TCRdb applied fastp at Q25 and MiXCR to the public reads, then kept only in-frame beta chains. One record per CDR3 amino acid sequence lists the most common genes and DNA. The sample profile shows some 1.7 million distinct CDR3 sequences; 28% of them were found once. The ten most abundant clones make up 7.7% of the sample. The sample was blood. These receptors originate from a woman in her twenties or thirties in good health.

This clonotype was detected a few times. This may be a read error, as it is one base from a much larger clone. The chain links TRBV6-6 to TRBJ2-7, with D tentatively TRBD2 (5 bases). This CDR3 spans 11 amino acids. Germline V gene sequence: CDR1 MNHNY, CDR2 SVGAGI (reference sequence). V lost 8 bases to trimming and J lost 6 bases, with 11 bases between them. The CDR3 sequence: CASRDRVEQYF. The CDR3 nucleotides read TGTGCCAGCCGGGATAGGGTCGAGCAGTACTTC.

This clonotype came up many times. V usage is TRBV9 and J usage is TRBJ2-7; no definite D call. This CDR3 region has 14 residues. Germline CDR1 and CDR2: SGDLS and YYNGEE. Trimming removed 2 bases from V and 2 bases from J, with 11 bases in between. In DNA, the CDR3 is TGTGCCAGCAGCGTTAAGGGAAGCCCCTACGAGCAGTACTTC. It yields the protein CASSVKGSPYEQYF.

The gene calls are TRBV5-5 and TRBJ2-5; 13 nucleotides align to TRBD2. V was pared by 2 bases and J by 2 bases, with 3 bases of the junction left unmatched. Germline values: CDR1 SGHKS, CDR2 YYEKEE (reference sequence). CDR3 length equals 16 residues. Here the CDR3 DNA reads TGTGCCAGCAGCTTCGGGACTAGCGGGACGCAAGAGACCCAGTACTTC. Translation gives CASSFGTSGTQETQYF.

The CDR3 is CASSYGLVNSYEQYF. The CDR3 DNA reads as TGTGCCAGCAGTTACGGGCTTGTTAACTCCTACGAGCAGTACTTC. The chain carries TRBV6-5 and TRBJ2-7; no clear D gene. Germline V gives CDR1 MNHEY, CDR2 SVGAGI. V lost 2 bases to trimming and J lost 0 bases, with 11 bases between them. This CDR3 comprises 15 residues.

The CDR3 DNA reads TGCAGTGCTAGCACCAGCGGGGAATACGAGCAGTACTTC. Its translation is CSASTSGEYEQYF. The rearrangement links TRBV20-1 to TRBJ2-7; the match to TRBD2 covers 7 bases. V was pared by 3 bases and J by 4 bases, with 6 bases of the junction left unmatched. Germline CDR1 reads DFQATT; CDR2 reads SNEGSKA (reference sequence). This CDR3 contains 13 residues.

This clonotype came up once. This may be a read error, as it is one base from a much larger clone. The chain employs TRBV7-2 and TRBJ2-5; D possibly corresponds to TRBD1 (6 bases). The J call may be mistaken, given a closer DNA end match to TRBJ2-7. From germline, CDR1 is SGHTA and CDR2 FQGNSA. This CDR3 region has 14 residues. The CDR3 coding sequence is TGTGCCAGCAGCTCTCGGGACAAGGGATCCGAGCAGTACTTC. Residues: CASSSRDKGSEQYF.

The chain employs TRBV20-1 and TRBJ1-5, with 8 positions matching TRBD1. There are 13 residues in the CDR3. CDR1 and CDR2 (germline): DFQATT, SNEGSKA (reference sequence). V shed 5 bases and J 5 bases; nucleotides not matched to a gene: 5. CDR3 residues: CSAQGAGDQPQHF. CDR3 DNA: TGCAGTGCTCAGGGGGCCGGGGATCAGCCCCAGCATTTT.

The rearrangement uses TRBV7-9 and TRBJ2-1; the D call may be TRBD1 or TRBD2 (5 bases each). This CDR3 spans 15 amino acids. Looked up from germline, CDR1 is SEHNR and CDR2 is FQNEAQ (reference sequence). V shed 6 bases and J shed 6 bases, with 18 bases lying between them. Here the CDR3 DNA reads TGTGCCAGCAGTCCCGGGACCTTGAAGGGCAATGAGCAGTTCTTC. Translation: CASSPGTLKGNEQFF.

With respect to this clonotype: A much larger clone lies one base from this, so it may be a read error. V is TRBV20-1 and J is TRBJ2-5; 8 bases map to TRBD1. CDR1 is DFQATT, CDR2 SNEGSKA, per germline (reference sequence). This CDR3 is built from 12 residues. CDR3 nucleotides: TGCAGGGCTAGACAGGGGAGAGAGACCCAGTACTTC. Its translation: CRARQGRETQYF.

The CDR3 bases are TGTGCCAGCATCCCCAGGGAGACCCAGTACTTC. It translates to CASIPRETQYF. The chain has TRBV6-6 and TRBJ2-5; D gene ambiguous. This CDR3 has 11 amino acids. Germline-derived CDR1 and CDR2 are MNHNY and SVGAGI (reference sequence). V lost 7 bases to trimming and J lost 5 bases, with 8 bases between them.

The J gene is TRBJ2-1, the V gene TRBV12-3 or TRBV12-4; perhaps TRBD1 as D (5 bases). Trimming removed 7 bases from V and 5 bases from J, with 9 bases in between. The CDR3 runs 12 residues. CDR3 coding DNA: TGTGCCAGCAAGGGGTTCGACAATGAGCAGTTCTTC. Translation gives CASKGFDNEQFF.

This clonotype was seen more than once but under ten times. This chain uses TRBV2 with TRBJ2-7; no clear D gene. Germline V gene sequence: CDR1 SNHLY, CDR2 FYNNEI. This CDR3 comprises 13 residues. Trimming shortened V by 3 bases and J by 3 bases, and 9 bases separated the two germline ends. CDR3 nucleotides: TGTGCCAGCAGTGAGGCAGACTTCTACGAGCAGTACTTC. Translated, it gives CASSEADFYEQYF.

This clonotype was detected only once. This sequence joins TRBV14 and TRBJ1-6; D is unclear. Germline assignment: CDR1 SGHDN and CDR2 FVKESK. There are 15 residues in the CDR3. The ends were cut back, 5 bases at V and 6 bases at J, with 14 bases in the middle. Written as DNA, the CDR3 is TGTGCCAGCAGCGAATGGGCAGCGGGTAATTCACCCCTCCACTTT. This codes for CASSEWAAGNSPLHF.

The genes are TRBV11-2 and TRBJ2-5; 7 bases are a match to TRBD1. V trimming: 5 bases; J trimming: 7 bases; junction bases outside the gene matches: 10. The CDR3 is 14 residues long. Germline V gene sequence: CDR1 SGHAT, CDR2 FQNNGV. The CDR3 DNA is TGTGCCAGCAGCCCCGGGACAGCCGGCGGGACCCAGTACTTC. Translated, it gives CASSPGTAGGTQYF.

The sample holds a few counts of this clonotype. V usage is TRBV20-1 and J usage is TRBJ2-7; the D gene is possibly TRBD1 (5 bases). The CDR3 loop spans 14 amino acids. The V gene's germline CDR1 is DFQATT and CDR2 SNEGSKA (reference sequence). Trimming cost V 5 bases and J 2 bases, with 16 bases left between them. The CDR3 protein is CSAGARDLPYEQYF. DNA for the CDR3: TGCAGTGCTGGGGCCAGGGATCTCCCCTACGAGCAGTACTTC.

Concerning this clonotype: Possible read error: a much larger clone is one base away. The rearrangement uses TRBV6-6 and TRBJ2-4; D remains unclear. CDR1 and CDR2 from the germline V gene are MNHNY and SVGAGI (reference sequence). The CDR3 has 15 residues. The CDR3 region is CASSYGDSSKDIQYF. The CDR3 nucleotides read TGTGCCAGCAGTTACGGGGATTCCTCCAAAGACATTCAGTACTTC.

With regard to this clonotype: At one of its ends the junction is not consistent with the germline gene, which may arise from a read error. V is TRBV24-1 and J is TRBJ2-1; 11 nucleotides align to TRBD1. The CDR3 covers 15 residues. Germline V gene lookup returns CDR1 KGHDR and CDR2 SFDVKD. The CDR3, as DNA: TGTACCACCAGTGAGACCCGGACAGGGGGCAGTGAGCAGTTCTTC. Residues: CTTSETRTGGSEQFF.

Details on this clonotype: At one boundary the junction diverges from the germline segment, which might be a read error. The rearrangement links TRBV7-2 to TRBJ1-2, with TRBD1 matching 10 bases. The CDR3 spans 13 residues. Germline values: CDR1 SGHTA, CDR2 FQGNSA. The CDR3 is CAGSRQGAGGYTF. As DNA, the CDR3 is TGTGCCGGCAGCCGACAGGGGGCCGGGGGCTACACCTTC.

There are a few counts of this clonotype. The chain carries TRBV19 and TRBJ1-2, with D perhaps TRBD1 (6 bases). V dropped 0 bases and J dropped 2 bases, with 13 bases sitting between them. The germline V gene encodes CDR1 LNHDA and CDR2 SQIVND (reference sequence). The CDR3 is 16 amino acids. The CDR3 loop reads CASSIDHRQVNYGYTF. DNA for the CDR3: TGTGCCAGTAGTATAGATCACCGACAGGTGAACTATGGCTACACCTTC.

This chain links TRBV5-5 with TRBJ1-6; unclear D gene. Germline V gene lookup returns CDR1 SGHKS and CDR2 YYEKEE (reference sequence). The CDR3 runs to 15 residues. Trimming cost V 4 bases and J 6 bases, with 14 bases left between them. Here the CDR3 reads CASSTRSNSNSPLHF. The DNA for the CDR3 is TGTGCCAGCAGCACGCGCAGTAATAGTAATTCACCCCTCCACTTT.

About this clonotype: One end of the junction is discordant with germline, which a read error may explain. This chain uses TRBV5-1 with TRBJ2-1; D could derive from TRBD1 or TRBD2 (5 bases each). CDR1 is SGHRS and CDR2 is YFSETQ in the germline V gene. This CDR3 has 16 amino acids. The CDR3 sequence: CAGSLVSGSSYNEQFF. The CDR3 DNA is TGCGCCGGCAGCTTGGTGTCAGGGAGCTCCTACAATGAGCAGTTCTTC.

This clonotype was recorded a few times. This rearrangement joins TRBV12-3 or TRBV12-4 to TRBJ2-1; D may be TRBD2 (5 bases). There are 18 residues in the CDR3. V lost 1 base, J lost 0 bases, and 16 bases lay in between. This CDR3 reads CASSLEETTLFSYNEQFF. The DNA of the CDR3 is TGTGCCAGCAGTTTAGAGGAGACTACCCTTTTCTCCTACAATGAGCAGTTCTTC.

This clonotype was recorded many times. This chain uses TRBV7-9 with TRBJ2-4, with D perhaps matching TRBD2 (6 bases). With 5 bases removed from V and 2 bases from J, the gap between germline ends came to 13 bases. The CDR3 has 15 amino acids. Germline loops: CDR1 SEHNR, CDR2 FQNEAQ (reference sequence). This CDR3 reads CASSPSGVPKNIQYF. In DNA form, the CDR3 reads TGTGCCAGCAGCCCATCGGGAGTCCCCAAAAACATTCAGTACTTC. The whole variable domain, filled in from reference TRBV7-9 and TRBJ2-4, reads DTGVSQNPRHKITKRGQNVTFRCDPISEHNRLYWYRQTLGQGPEFLTYFQNEAQLEKSRLLSDRFSAERPKGSFSTLEIQRTEQGDSAMYLCASSPSGVPKNIQYFGAGTRLSVL.

The chain recombines TRBV12-3 or TRBV12-4 with TRBJ1-1; D call uncertain. CDR3 size: 13 residues. V lost 6 bases, J lost 6 bases, and 14 bases lay in between. CDR3 sequence: CASRFGLGSEAFF. The CDR3 nucleotides read TGTGCCAGCAGGTTTGGTTTGGGGTCTGAAGCTTTCTTT.

As concerns this clonotype: A clone one base away is much larger, so this may be a read error. The gene calls are TRBV6-5 and TRBJ2-7, with TRBD2 matching 7 bases. The J call is uncertain, as TRBJ2-5 better fits the DNA end. The CDR3 is 16 residues long. Germline CDR1 and CDR2: MNHEY and SVGAGI. In nucleotides, the CDR3 is TGTGCCAGCGGTTCCACCGGGACTATGAGGGAAGAGACCCAGTACTTC. Protein sequence: CASGSTGTMREETQYF.

The rearrangement links TRBV28 to TRBJ1-5; D gene unclear. CDR3 length equals 17 residues. V lost 5 bases, J lost 2 bases, and 19 bases lay in between. In germline, CDR1 is MDHEN, CDR2 SYDVKM. CDR3 sequence reads: CASSPRLDRRGNQPQHF. The CDR3 DNA sequence: TGTGCCAGCAGTCCGCGCCTCGATCGGAGAGGCAATCAGCCCCAGCATTTT.

The CDR3 coding sequence is TGCGCCAGCGGAGAGGGGGTGGTGAATGAAAAACTGTTTTTT. This translates into CASGEGVVNEKLFF. The chain links TRBV5-1 to TRBJ1-4; the D gene is possibly TRBD1 (6 bases). Germline-derived CDR1 and CDR2 are SGHRS and YFSETQ. There are 14 residues in the CDR3. The V end was cut by 7 bases, the J end by 5 bases, with 15 bases between.